This is a list of T cell receptor beta chains from one sample in a study of T cell clones after liver transplantation. Assay: immunoSEQ multiplex PCR; the TCRdb copy retains only in-frame clones and omits some. The table shows roughly 80,000 clones, with less than 85% occurring only once. Sequencing used CD4+ T cells from blood, obtained at the 22-month timepoint. These receptors came from a human patient who received a liver transplant. A subset of T cells may come from the graft donor. CDR3s include the opening cysteine and the closing phenylalanine or tryptophan. D genes are given only for firm matches. Clone sizes are given selectively: once, few, many, or a class where the clone is expanded.

J gene | V gene | clone size | D gene | CDR3 DNA | CDR3 protein
TRBJ1-2 | TRBV4-3 | NA | TRBD1 | TGCGCCAGCAGCCACTCCGGGACAGCTAACTATGGCTACACCTTC | CASSHSGTANYGYTF
TRBJ1-4 | TRBV19 | NA | NA | TGTGCCAGTAGCTTCAGTCGGGCAGGTGAAAAACTGTTTTTT | CASSFSRAGEKLFF
TRBJ1-2 | TRBV4-2 | NA | NA | TGTGCCAGCAGCCCAGGCACGGAGTTCAACTATGGCTACACCTTC | CASSPGTEFNYGYTF
TRBJ2-5 | TRBV5-1 | once | NA | TGCGCCAGCAGCGGAGGACAGCAAGAGACCCAGTACTTC | CASSGGQQETQYF
TRBJ2-7 | TRBV6-6 | NA | NA | TGTGCCAGCAGTCCAAGACCCCCCGTGGCGGAGCAGTACTTC | CASSPRPPVAEQYF
TRBJ2-1 | TRBV29-1 | NA | NA | TGCAGCGTTGATAAGGGTAGGGACCTTAGGAATGAGCAGTTCTTC | CSVDKGRDLRNEQFF
TRBJ2-7 | TRBV7-2 | NA | NA | TGTGCCAGCAGCTTAGCGGGGGCGGTCGAGCAGTACTTC | CASSLAGAVEQYF
TRBJ2-1 | TRBV4-3 | NA | NA | TGCGCCAGCAGCCAAGATACTAGTCGCAATGAGCAGTTCTTC | CASSQDTSRNEQFF
TRBJ1-6 | TRBV4-3 | NA | NA | TGCGCCAGCAGCTTCGGGGCAGGGAATAATTCACCCCTCCACTTT | CASSFGAGNNSPLHF
TRBJ2-5 | TRBV19 | once | NA | TGTGCCAGTAGTATGATTTCGACAGGACAAGAGACCCAGTACTTC | CASSMISTGQETQYF
TRBJ2-3 | TRBV5-1 | NA | TRBD2 | TGCGCCAGCAGGGCTAGCGGGCCAGTAGATACGCAGTATTTT | CASRASGPVDTQYF
TRBJ1-5 | TRBV28 | NA | TRBD1 | TGTGCCAGCAGTTTATTGGGACAGCCCCTTGGCAATCAGCCCCAGCATTTT | CASSLLGQPLGNQPQHF
TRBJ2-4 | TRBV5-4 | NA | TRBD2 | TGTGCCAGCAGCTTGGCGGGGGGATGGGAAAACATTCAGTACTTC | CASSLAGGWENIQYF
TRBJ1-4 | TRBV14 | NA | NA | TGTGCCAGCAGCCAAGCCGGACCCGAAAAACTGTTTTTT | CASSQAGPEKLFF
TRBJ2-3 | TRBV11-3 | NA | NA | TGTGCCAGCAGCTTATCCGCCGGGGCCTCGGATACGCAGTATTTT | CASSLSAGASDTQYF
TRBJ1-1 | TRBV27 | NA | NA | TGTGCCAGCAGTTTAGTTATCCGGAGCACTGAAGCTTTCTTT | CASSLVIRSTEAFF
TRBJ2-5 | TRBV11-1 | NA | NA | TGTGCCAGCAGCTCGGGCGTTCCGCGAGAGACCCAGTACTTC | CASSSGVPRETQYF
TRBJ2-5 | TRBV7-2 | NA | TRBD1 | TGTGCCAGCAGCTTAGCTCCGGGGACAGGGAAGTTGGAGACCCAGTACTTC | CASSLAPGTGKLETQYF
TRBJ2-7 | TRBV9 | NA | NA | TGTGCCAGCAGCCCTCACTCGGGGACAAGAGTTCGGGGCCTTTACTTC | CASSPHSGTRVRGLYF
TRBJ1-3 | TRBV18 | once | NA | TGTGCCAGCTCACTAACAGATCCGGGAAACACCATATATTTT | CASSLTDPGNTIYF
TRBJ1-6 | TRBV5-1 | once | TRBD1 | TGCGCCAGCAGCTTGGGGGGGACAGGGCCTAATTCACCCCTCCACTTT | CASSLGGTGPNSPLHF
TRBJ2-7 | TRBV18 | few | NA | TGTGCCAGCTCATCAAGGGATGGGCAGTACTTC | CASSSRDGQYF
TRBJ1-5 | TRBV19 | NA | NA | TGTGCCACCGGTGGTTCAGGAGGAAATCAGCCCCAGCATTTT | CATGGSGGNQPQHF
TRBJ2-3 | TRBV19 | once | TRBD2 | TGTGCCAGTACGACTAGCGGGAGCACAGATACGCAGTATTTT | CASTTSGSTDTQYF
TRBJ2-7 | TRBV7-9 | NA | TRBD2 | TGTGCCAGCAGCCCTCCGGGGGGAGTTCTCGAGCAGTACTTC | CASSPPGGVLEQYF
TRBJ1-5 | TRBV7-9 | medium-sized | NA | TGTGCCAGCAGCCCAGCGGGGAGAGGTCAGCCCCAGCATTTT | CASSPAGRGQPQHF
TRBJ2-4 | TRBV2 | NA | NA | TGTGCCAGCAGTGAAGCGGTGGCGGGGAAAGAACTTCAGTACTTC | CASSEAVAGKELQYF
TRBJ2-7 | TRBV28 | NA | NA | TGTGCCAGCAGTTTCGTAAAGGGACGGTCGTCCTACGAGCAGTACTTC | CASSFVKGRSSYEQYF
TRBJ2-7 | TRBV7-9 | NA | TRBD2 | TGTGCCAGCAGCTTCGGGTCGGGGGGGCGCGAGCAGTACTTC | CASSFGSGGREQYF
TRBJ1-2 | TRBV5-4 | few | NA | TGTGCCAGCAGCTCGGGGGCAGACACCTATGGCTACACCTTC | CASSSGADTYGYTF
TRBJ2-3 | TRBV18 | NA | NA | TGTGCCAGCTCACCGGCTTTCGCGGGGAGCACAGATACGCAGTATTTT | CASSPAFAGSTDTQYF
TRBJ2-5 | TRBV9 | NA | NA | TGTGCCAGCAGCGTAGGACATGAAGAGACCCAGTACTTC | CASSVGHEETQYF
TRBJ2-1 | TRBV5-6 | NA | NA | TGTGCCAGCAGCCCCTACGGAGCGGGCGCCTACAATGAGCAGTTCTTC | CASSPYGAGAYNEQFF
TRBJ2-5 | TRBV28 | NA | NA | TGTGCCAGCAGTGAAATAACGGGGCCCTTAGGGGAGACCCAGTACTTC | CASSEITGPLGETQYF
TRBJ1-1 | TRBV18 | NA | NA | TGTGCCAGCTCACCGGGGGTGGGGGACACTGAAGCTTTCTTT | CASSPGVGDTEAFF
TRBJ1-1 | TRBV19 | once | NA | TGTGCCAGTAGTAGCGGGCGAGGGGTAACTGAAGCTTTCTTT | CASSSGRGVTEAFF
TRBJ2-2 | TRBV11-1 | once | NA | TGTGCCAGCAGCTTAGTTCGTGGCGGGGAGCTGTTTTTT | CASSLVRGGELFF
TRBJ1-1 | TRBV6-1 | NA | NA | TGTGCCAGCAGTGATAGGCCGGAGGGTGAAGCTTTCTTT | CASSDRPEGEAFF
TRBJ1-5 | TRBV7-2 | NA | NA | TGTGCCAGCAGCTTAGCAGGGGGACCCTATCAGCCCCAGCATTTT | CASSLAGGPYQPQHF
TRBJ1-5 | TRBV19 | NA | NA | TGTGCCAGTAGTATCGGGAGTACTCAGCCCCAGCATTTT | CASSIGSTQPQHF
TRBJ2-7 | TRBV6-5 | NA | NA | TGTGCCAGCAGCTCCACTGACCGGGAGAACTACGAGCAGTACTTC | CASSSTDRENYEQYF
TRBJ2-5 | TRBV4-3 | few | NA | TGCGCCAGCAGCCAAGAGCCTAGCACGAAGACCCAGTACTTC | CASSQEPSTKTQYF
TRBJ1-3 | TRBV10-3 | NA | NA | TGTGCCATCAGACCCACAGGGTCTGGAAACACCATATATTTT | CAIRPTGSGNTIYF
TRBJ1-1 | TRBV21-1 | once | NA | TGTGCCAGCAGCAAAGTGGGCCCGGGACAGATCATGAACACTGAAGCTTTCTTT | CASSKVGPGQIMNTEAFF
TRBJ1-1 | TRBV29-1 | few | NA | TGCAGCGTTGGTGGGGGGCGGGCGAACACTGAAGCTTTCTTT | CSVGGGRANTEAFF
TRBJ2-7 | TRBV6-1 | NA | TRBD1 | TGTGCCAGCAATTCCGGGACAGGGCGAGAGCAGTACTTC | CASNSGTGREQYF
TRBJ2-5 | TRBV28 | NA | NA | TGTGCCAGCAGCCCCAAGTCGGGTCTGGAGACCCAGTACTTC | CASSPKSGLETQYF
TRBJ1-6 | TRBV19 | NA | NA | TGTGCCAGTAAAGGGGGTAATTCACCCCTCCACTTT | CASKGGNSPLHF
TRBJ1-2 | TRBV6-5 | NA | TRBD1 | TGTGCCAGCGGAAGACAGGGGATGAGCTATGGCTACACCTTC | CASGRQGMSYGYTF
TRBJ1-2 | TRBV10-3 | NA | TRBD1 | TGTGCCATCACCCCGGACAGGGGGACCTATGGCTACACCTTC | CAITPDRGTYGYTF
TRBJ1-4 | TRBV5-1 | NA | NA | TGCGCCAGCAGCTTGCGGGGAGGGGAGGGCGAAAAACTGTTTTTT | CASSLRGGEGEKLFF
TRBJ2-5 | TRBV11-1 | NA | TRBD2 | TGTGCCAGCACCCTACTAGCGGGAGGGCCAGGAGAGACCCAGTACTTC | CASTLLAGGPGETQYF
TRBJ2-6 | TRBV9 | NA | NA | TGTGCCAGCAGCGGGCGGTCGTGGGGACCCGGACGCTTGGAACTTGGGGCCAACGTCCTGACTTTC | CASSGRSWGPGRLELGANVLTF